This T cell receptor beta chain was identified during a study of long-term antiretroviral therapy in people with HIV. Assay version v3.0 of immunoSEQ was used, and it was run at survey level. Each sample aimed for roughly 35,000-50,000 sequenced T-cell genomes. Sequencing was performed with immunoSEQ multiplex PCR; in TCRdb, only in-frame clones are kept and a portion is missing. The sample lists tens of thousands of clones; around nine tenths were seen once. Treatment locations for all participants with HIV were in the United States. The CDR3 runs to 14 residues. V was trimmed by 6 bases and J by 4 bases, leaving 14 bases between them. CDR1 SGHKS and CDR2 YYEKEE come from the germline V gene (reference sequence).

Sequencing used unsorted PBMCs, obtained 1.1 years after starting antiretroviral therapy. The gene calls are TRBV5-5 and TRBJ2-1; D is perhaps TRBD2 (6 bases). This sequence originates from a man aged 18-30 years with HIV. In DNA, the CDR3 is TGTGCCAGCACACGAGCGGGCCTATACAATGAGCAGTTCTTC. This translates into CASTRAGLYNEQFF.